The text below deals with one TCR beta chain. These data are taken from a study of blood T cell repertoires in COVID-19. The overall study: COVID-19 samples collected from the United States, Italy and Spain covered acute and convalescent phases. PBMCs, B-cell-depleted T cells, or T cells were the source of the cDNA or gDNA that made up the material.

Per the original methods: Researchers report that nucleated cell counts were estimated from reference gene primer amplification. Sequencing used immunoSEQ multiplex PCR; TCRdb keeps in-frame clones, though not all of them. V and J calls and clone size are given by that table; D and trimming were obtained from the DNA. The sample lists around 200,000 clones, around 80% occurring once. CDR1 and CDR2 from the germline V gene are SGHRS and YFSETQ. The CDR3 consists of 18 residues. Germline trimming cut 1 base from V and 0 bases from J; bases unmatched to any gene: 12. The clonotype comes from a woman over 75 with active or convalescent COVID-19. Sequencing was carried out using peripheral blood. The genes are TRBV5-1 and TRBJ1-1, with 7 bases identical to TRBD1. CDR3 in DNA: TGCGCCAGCAGCTTGATCGAGACAGGGCAATATTTGAACACTGAAGCTTTCTTT. This translates into CASSLIETGQYLNTEAFF.